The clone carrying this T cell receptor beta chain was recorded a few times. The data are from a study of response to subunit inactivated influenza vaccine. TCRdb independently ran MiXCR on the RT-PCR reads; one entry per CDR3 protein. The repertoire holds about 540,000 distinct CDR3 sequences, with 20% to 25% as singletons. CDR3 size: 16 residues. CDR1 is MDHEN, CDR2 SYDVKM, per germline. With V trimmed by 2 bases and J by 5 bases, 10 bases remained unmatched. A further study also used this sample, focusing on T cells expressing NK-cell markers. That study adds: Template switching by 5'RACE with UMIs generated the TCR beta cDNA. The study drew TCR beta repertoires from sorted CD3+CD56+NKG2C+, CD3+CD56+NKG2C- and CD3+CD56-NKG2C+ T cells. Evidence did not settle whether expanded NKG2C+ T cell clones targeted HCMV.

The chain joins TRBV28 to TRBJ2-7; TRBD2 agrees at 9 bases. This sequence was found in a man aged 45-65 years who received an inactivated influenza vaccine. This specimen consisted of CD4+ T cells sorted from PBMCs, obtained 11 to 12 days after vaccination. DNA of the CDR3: TGTGCCAGCAGTTTAAGCCCCGGGACTAGCCCCCACGAGCAGTACTTC. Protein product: CASSLSPGTSPHEQYF.